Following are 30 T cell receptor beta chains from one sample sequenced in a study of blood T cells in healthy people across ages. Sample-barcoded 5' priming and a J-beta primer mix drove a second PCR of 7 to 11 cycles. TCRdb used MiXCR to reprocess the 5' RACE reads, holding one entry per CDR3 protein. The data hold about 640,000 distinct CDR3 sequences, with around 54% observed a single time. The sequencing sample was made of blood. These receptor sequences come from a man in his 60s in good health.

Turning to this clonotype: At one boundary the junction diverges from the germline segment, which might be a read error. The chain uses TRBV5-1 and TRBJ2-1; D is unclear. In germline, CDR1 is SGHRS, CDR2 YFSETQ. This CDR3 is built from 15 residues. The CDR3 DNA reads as TGCACCAGCAGCTTGGCCGAAATAGCTTCTGCTGAGCAGTTCTTC. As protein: CTSSLAEIASAEQFF.

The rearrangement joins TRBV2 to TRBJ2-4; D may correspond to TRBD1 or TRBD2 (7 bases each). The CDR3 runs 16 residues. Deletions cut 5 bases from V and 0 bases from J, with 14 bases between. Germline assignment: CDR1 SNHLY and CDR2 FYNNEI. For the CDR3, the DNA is TGTGCCAGCAGTCTCAGGGGGGGCTTAGCCAAAAACATTCAGTACTTC. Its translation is CASSLRGGLAKNIQYF. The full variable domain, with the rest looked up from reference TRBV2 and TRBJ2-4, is EPEVTQTPSHQVTQMGQEVILRCVPISNHLYFYWYRQILGQKVEFLVSFYNNEISEKSEIFDDQFSVERPDGSNFTLKIRSTKLEDSAMYFCASSLRGGLAKNIQYFGAGTRLSVL.

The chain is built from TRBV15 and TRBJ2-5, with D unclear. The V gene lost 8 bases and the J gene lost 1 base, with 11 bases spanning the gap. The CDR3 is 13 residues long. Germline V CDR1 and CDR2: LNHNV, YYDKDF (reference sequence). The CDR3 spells CATATWPQETQYF. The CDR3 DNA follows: TGTGCCACCGCCACGTGGCCCCAAGAGACCCAGTACTTC.

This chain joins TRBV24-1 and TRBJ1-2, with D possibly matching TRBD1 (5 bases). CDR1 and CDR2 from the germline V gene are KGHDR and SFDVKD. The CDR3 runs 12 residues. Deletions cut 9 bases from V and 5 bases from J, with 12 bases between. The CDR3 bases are TGTGCCACCGGGGGAAGAGGGTATGGCTACACCTTC. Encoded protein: CATGGRGYGYTF.

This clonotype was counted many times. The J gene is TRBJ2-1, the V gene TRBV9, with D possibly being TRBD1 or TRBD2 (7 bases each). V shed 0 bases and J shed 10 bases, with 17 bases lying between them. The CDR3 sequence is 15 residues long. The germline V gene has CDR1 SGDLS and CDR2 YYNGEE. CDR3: CASSVARQGGGEQFF. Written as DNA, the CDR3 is TGTGCCAGCAGCGTAGCTCGACAGGGAGGGGGGGAGCAGTTCTTC.

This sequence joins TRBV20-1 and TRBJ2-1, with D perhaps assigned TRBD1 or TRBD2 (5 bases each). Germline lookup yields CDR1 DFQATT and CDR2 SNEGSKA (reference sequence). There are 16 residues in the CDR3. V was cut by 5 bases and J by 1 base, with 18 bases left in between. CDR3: CSAPKWDRASYNEQFF. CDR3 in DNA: TGCAGTGCTCCTAAATGGGACCGAGCTTCCTACAATGAGCAGTTCTTC.

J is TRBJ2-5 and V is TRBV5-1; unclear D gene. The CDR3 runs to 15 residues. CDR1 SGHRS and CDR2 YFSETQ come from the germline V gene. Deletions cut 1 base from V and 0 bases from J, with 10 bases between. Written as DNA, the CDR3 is TGCGCCAGCAGCTTGATGCCCAGGTACCAAGAGACCCAGTACTTC. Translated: CASSLMPRYQETQYF. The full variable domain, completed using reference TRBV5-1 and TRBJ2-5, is KAGVTQTPRYLIKTRGQQVTLSCSPISGHRSVSWYQQTPGQGLQFLFEYFSETQRNKGNFPGRFSGRQFSNSRSEMNVSTLELGDSALYLCASSLMPRYQETQYFGPGTRLLVL.

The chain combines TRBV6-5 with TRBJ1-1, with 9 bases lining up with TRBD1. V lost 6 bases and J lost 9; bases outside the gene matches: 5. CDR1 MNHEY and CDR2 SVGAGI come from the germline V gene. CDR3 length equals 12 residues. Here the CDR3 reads CASSPGQGQAFF. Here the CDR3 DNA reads TGTGCCAGCAGCCCGGGACAGGGACAAGCTTTCTTT.

CDR3 nucleotide sequence: TGTGCCAGTAACGAGGGGCAGTATAATTCACCCCTCCACTTT. This sequence encodes CASNEGQYNSPLHF. V gene TRBV19 combines with J gene TRBJ1-6, with D tentatively TRBD1 (5 bases). V was shortened by 7 bases and J by 4 bases, with 11 bases between the two germline ends. Germline CDR1 LNHDA, CDR2 SQIVND (reference sequence). This CDR3 has 14 amino acids.

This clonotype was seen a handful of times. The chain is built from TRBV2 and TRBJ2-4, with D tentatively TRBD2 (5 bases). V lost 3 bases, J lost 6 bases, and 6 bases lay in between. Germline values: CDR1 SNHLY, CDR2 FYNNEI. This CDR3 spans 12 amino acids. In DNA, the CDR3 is TGTGCCAGCAGTGAGAGGGCAAACATTCAGTACTTC. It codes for CASSERANIQYF.

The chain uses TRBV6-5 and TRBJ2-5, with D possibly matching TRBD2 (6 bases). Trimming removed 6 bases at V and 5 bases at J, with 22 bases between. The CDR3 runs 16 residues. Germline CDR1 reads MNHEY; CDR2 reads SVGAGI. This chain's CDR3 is CASRLPPGLGEETQYF. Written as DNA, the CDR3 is TGTGCCAGCAGGTTGCCTCCGGGACTGGGGGAGGAGACCCAGTACTTC.

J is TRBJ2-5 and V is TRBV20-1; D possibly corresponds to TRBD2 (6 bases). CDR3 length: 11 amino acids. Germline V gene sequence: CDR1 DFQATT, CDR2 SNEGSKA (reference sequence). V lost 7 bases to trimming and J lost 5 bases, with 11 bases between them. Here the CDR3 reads CSVGTVETQYF. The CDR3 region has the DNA TGCAGTGTCGGGACTGTTGAGACCCAGTACTTC.

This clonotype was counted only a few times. The CDR3 loop is CSASFPDTQETQYF. The CDR3 bases are TGCAGTGCTAGTTTCCCGGACACTCAAGAGACCCAGTACTTC. The rearrangement joins TRBV20-1 to TRBJ2-5, with D tentatively TRBD1 (5 bases). In germline, CDR1 is DFQATT, CDR2 SNEGSKA (reference sequence). V was shortened by 3 bases and J by 2 bases, with 13 bases between the two germline ends. The CDR3 spans 14 residues.

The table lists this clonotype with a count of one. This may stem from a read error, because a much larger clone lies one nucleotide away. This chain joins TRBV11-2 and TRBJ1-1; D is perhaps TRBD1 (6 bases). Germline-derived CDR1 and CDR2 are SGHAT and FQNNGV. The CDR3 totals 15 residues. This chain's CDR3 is CTSSPRGSLNTEAFF. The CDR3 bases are TGTACCAGCAGCCCAAGGGGGTCATTGAACACTGAAGCTTTCTTT.

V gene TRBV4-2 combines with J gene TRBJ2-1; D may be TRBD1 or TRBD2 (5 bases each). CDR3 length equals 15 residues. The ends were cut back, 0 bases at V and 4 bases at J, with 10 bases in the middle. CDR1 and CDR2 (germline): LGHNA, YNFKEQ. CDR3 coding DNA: TGTGCCAGCAGCCAAGATGGGGACGGATACAATGAGCAGTTCTTC. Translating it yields CASSQDGDGYNEQFF.

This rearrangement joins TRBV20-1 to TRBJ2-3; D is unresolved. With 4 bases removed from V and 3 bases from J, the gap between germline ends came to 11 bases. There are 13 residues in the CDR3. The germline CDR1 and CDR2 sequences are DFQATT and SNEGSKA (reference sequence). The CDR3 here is CSAKQLGTDTQYF. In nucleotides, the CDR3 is TGCAGTGCTAAACAGCTGGGGACAGATACGCAGTATTTT.

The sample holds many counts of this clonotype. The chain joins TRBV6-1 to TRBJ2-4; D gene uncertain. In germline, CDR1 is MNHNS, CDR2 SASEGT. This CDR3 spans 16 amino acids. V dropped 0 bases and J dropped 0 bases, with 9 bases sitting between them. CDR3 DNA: TGTGCCAGCAGTGAAGCGGGCAGGATAGCCAAAAACATTCAGTACTTC. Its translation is CASSEAGRIAKNIQYF.

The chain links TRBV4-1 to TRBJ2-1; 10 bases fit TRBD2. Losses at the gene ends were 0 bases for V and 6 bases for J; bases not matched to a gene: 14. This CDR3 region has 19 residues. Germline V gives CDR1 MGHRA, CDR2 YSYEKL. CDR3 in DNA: TGCGCCAGCAGCCAAGAGTCTAGCGGGGGCCCTATAAGCGGCAATGAGCAGTTCTTC. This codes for CASSQESSGGPISGNEQFF.

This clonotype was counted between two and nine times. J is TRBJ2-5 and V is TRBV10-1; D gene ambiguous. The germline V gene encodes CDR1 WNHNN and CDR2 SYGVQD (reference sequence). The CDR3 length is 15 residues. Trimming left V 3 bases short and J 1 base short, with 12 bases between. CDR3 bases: TGCGCCAGCAGTGACCTTCAAGACGGCCAAGAGACCCAGTACTTC. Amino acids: CASSDLQDGQETQYF.

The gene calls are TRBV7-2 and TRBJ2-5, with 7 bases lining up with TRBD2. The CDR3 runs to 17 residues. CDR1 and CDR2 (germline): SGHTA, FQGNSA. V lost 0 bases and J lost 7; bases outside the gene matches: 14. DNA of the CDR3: TGTGCCAGCAGCTTAGCGGGGCTAGCGGCGGCACTGGGGACCCAGTACTTC. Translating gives CASSLAGLAAALGTQYF. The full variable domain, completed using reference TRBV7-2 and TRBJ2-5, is GAGVSQSPSNKVTEKGKDVELRCDPISGHTALYWYRQSLGQGLEFLIYFQGNSAPDKSGLPSDRFSAERTGGSVSTLTIQRTQQEDSAVYLCASSLAGLAAALGTQYFGPGTRLLVL.

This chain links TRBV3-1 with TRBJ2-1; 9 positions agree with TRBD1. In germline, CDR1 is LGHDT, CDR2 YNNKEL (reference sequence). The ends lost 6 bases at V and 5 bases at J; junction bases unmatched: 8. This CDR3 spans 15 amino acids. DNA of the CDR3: TGTGCCAGCAGAAAGACGGGACAGGGCAACAATGAGCAGTTCTTC. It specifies CASRKTGQGNNEQFF.

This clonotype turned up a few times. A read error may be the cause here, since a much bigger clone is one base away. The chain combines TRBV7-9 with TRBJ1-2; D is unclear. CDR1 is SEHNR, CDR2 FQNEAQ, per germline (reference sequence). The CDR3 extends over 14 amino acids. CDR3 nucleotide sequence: TGTGCCAGCAGCGTAGCGCAGGCTAACTATGGCTACACCTTC. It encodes CASSVAQANYGYTF.

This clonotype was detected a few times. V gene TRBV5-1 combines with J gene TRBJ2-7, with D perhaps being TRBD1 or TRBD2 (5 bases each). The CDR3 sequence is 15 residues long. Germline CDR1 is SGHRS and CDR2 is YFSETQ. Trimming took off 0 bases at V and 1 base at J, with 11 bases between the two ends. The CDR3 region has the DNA TGCGCCAGCAGCTTGGTGGGGACGCTATCCTACGAGCAGTACTTC. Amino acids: CASSLVGTLSYEQYF.

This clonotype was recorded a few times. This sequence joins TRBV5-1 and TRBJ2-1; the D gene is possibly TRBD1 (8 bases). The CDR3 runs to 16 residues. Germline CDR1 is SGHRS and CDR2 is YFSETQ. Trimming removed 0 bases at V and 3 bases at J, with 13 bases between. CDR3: CASSLGNRGGYNEQFF. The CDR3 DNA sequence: TGCGCCAGCAGCTTGGGCAACAGGGGGGGCTACAATGAGCAGTTCTTC. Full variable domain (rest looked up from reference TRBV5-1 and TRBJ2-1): KAGVTQTPRYLIKTRGQQVTLSCSPISGHRSVSWYQQTPGQGLQFLFEYFSETQRNKGNFPGRFSGRQFSNSRSEMNVSTLELGDSALYLCASSLGNRGGYNEQFFGPGTRLTVL.

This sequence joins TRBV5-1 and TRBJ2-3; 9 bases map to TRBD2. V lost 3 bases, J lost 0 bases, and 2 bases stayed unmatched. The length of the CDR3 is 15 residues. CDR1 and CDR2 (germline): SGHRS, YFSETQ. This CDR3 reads CASSSSGVSTDTQYF. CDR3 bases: TGCGCCAGCAGCTCTAGCGGGGTGAGCACAGATACGCAGTATTTT.

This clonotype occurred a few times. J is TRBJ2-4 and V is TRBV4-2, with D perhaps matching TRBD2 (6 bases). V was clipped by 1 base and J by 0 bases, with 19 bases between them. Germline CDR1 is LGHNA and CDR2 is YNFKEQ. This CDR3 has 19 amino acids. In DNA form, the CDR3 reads TGTGCCAGCAGCCAAGTCCCCGCGGGTAGCGGCTTAGCCAAAAACATTCAGTACTTC. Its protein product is CASSQVPAGSGLAKNIQYF.

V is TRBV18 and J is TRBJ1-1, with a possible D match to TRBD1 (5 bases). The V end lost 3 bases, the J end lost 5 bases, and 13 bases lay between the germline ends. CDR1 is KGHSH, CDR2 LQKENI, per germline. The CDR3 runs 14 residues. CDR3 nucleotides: TGTGCCAGCTCACCCAGGGAAGAAGTTACTGAAGCTTTCTTT. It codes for CASSPREEVTEAFF.

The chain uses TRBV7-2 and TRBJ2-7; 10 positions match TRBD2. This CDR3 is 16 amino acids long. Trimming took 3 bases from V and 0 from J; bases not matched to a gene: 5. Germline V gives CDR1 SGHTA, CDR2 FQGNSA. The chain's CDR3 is CASSFVSGGSSYEQYF. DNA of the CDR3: TGTGCCAGCAGCTTCGTTAGCGGGGGGTCCTCCTACGAGCAGTACTTC. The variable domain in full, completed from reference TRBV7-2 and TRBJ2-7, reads GAGVSQSPSNKVTEKGKDVELRCDPISGHTALYWYRQSLGQGLEFLIYFQGNSAPDKSGLPSDRFSAERTGGSVSTLTIQRTQQEDSAVYLCASSFVSGGSSYEQYFGPGTRLTVT.

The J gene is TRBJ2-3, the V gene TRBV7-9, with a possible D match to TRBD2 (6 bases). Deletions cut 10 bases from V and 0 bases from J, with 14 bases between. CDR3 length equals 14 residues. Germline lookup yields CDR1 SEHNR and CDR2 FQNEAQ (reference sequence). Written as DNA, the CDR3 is TGTGCCAAACAGGAGGGCTCTAGCACAGATACGCAGTATTTT. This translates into CAKQEGSSTDTQYF.

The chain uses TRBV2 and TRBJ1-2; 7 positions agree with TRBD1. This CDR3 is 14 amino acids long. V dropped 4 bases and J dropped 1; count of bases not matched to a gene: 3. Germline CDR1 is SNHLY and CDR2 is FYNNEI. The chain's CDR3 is CASSGDRVNYGYTF. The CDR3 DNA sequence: TGTGCCAGCAGTGGAGACAGGGTTAACTATGGCTACACCTTC.